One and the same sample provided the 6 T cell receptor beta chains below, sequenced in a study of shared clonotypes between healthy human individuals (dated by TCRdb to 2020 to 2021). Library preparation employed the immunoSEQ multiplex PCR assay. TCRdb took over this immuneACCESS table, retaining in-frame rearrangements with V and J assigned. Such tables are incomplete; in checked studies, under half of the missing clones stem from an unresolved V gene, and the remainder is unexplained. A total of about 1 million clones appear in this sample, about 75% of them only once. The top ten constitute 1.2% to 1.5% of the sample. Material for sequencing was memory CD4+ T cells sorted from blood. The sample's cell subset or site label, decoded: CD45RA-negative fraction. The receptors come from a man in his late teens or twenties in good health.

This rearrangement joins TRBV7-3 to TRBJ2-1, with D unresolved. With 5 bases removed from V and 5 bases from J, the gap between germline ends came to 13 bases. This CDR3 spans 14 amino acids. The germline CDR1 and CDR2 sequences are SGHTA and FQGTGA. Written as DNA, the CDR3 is TGTGCCAGCAGCGAGGTTGCTCATAACAATGAGCAGTTCTTC. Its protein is CASSEVAHNNEQFF. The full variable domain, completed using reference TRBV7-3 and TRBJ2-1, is GAGVSQTPSNKVTEKGKYVELRCDPISGHTALYWYRQSLGQGPEFLIYFQGTGAADDSGLPNDRFFAVRPEGSVSTLKIQRTERGDSAVYLCASSEVAHNNEQFFGPGTRLTVL.

The CDR3 DNA follows: TGTGCCAGCAGTGAAGACATTCAGTACTTC. It encodes CASSEDIQYF. This sequence joins TRBV2 and TRBJ2-4; unclear D gene. The CDR3 is made up of 10 amino acids. The V gene's germline CDR1 is SNHLY and CDR2 FYNNEI. Trimming pared 1 base from V and 8 bases from J, leaving 0 bases between. Using reference TRBV2 and TRBJ2-4 for the parts outside the CDR3, the full variable domain is EPEVTQTPSHQVTQMGQEVILRCVPISNHLYFYWYRQILGQKVEFLVSFYNNEISEKSEIFDDQFSVERPDGSNFTLKIRSTKLEDSAMYFCASSEDIQYFGAGTRLSVL.

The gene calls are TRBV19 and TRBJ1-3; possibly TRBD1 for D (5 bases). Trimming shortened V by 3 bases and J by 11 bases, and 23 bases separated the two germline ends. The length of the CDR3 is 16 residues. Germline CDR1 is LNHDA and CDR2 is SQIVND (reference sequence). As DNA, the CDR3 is TGTGCCAGTAGTATTTCCGGGACTGCCGTTATAGCGGCCATATATTTT. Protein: CASSISGTAVIAAIYF.

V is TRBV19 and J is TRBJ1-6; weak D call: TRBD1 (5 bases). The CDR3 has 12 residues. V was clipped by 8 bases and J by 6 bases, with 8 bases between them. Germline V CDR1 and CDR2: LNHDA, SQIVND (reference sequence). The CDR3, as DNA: TGTGCCAGTTCCCAGGGTAATTCACCCCTCCACTTT. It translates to CASSQGNSPLHF. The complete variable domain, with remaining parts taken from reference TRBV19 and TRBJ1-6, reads DGGITQSPKYLFRKEGQNVTLSCEQNLNHDAMYWYRQDPGQGLRLIYYSQIVNDFQKGDIAEGYSVSREKKESFPLTVTSAQKNPTAFYLCASSQGNSPLHFGNGTRLTVT.

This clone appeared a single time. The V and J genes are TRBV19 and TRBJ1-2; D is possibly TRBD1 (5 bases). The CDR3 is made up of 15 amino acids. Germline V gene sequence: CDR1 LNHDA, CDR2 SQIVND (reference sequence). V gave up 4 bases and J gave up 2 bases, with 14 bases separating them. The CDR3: CASSTDSIYNYGYTF. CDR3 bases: TGTGCCAGTAGTACAGACAGCATCTACAACTATGGCTACACCTTC. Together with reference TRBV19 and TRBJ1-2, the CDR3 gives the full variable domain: DGGITQSPKYLFRKEGQNVTLSCEQNLNHDAMYWYRQDPGQGLRLIYYSQIVNDFQKGDIAEGYSVSREKKESFPLTVTSAQKNPTAFYLCASSTDSIYNYGYTFGSGTRLTVV.

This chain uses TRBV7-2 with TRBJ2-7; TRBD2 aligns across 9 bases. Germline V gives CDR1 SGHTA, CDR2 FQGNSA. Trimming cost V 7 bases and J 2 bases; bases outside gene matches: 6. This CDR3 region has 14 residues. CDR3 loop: CASTSGTRPYEQYF. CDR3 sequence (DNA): TGTGCCAGCACTAGCGGGACAAGGCCCTACGAGCAGTACTTC.